This note documents a single T cell receptor (beta chain) sequence. The data stem from a study of T cells in Graves' hyperthyroidism and ophthalmopathy. The V and J ends lost 3 bases and 10 bases respectively, with 15 bases between them. Germline CDR1 SGHVS, CDR2 FQNEAQ. The CDR3 has 13 amino acids. Amplification of TCR beta CDR3 regions used RNA as the template. Using the HTBI primer set, a first-round RT-PCR was run on the TCR CDR3. Using its own MiXCR run on the multiplex PCR reads, TCRdb lists one record per CDR3 protein. The sample yields a few hundred thousand distinct CDR3 sequences, around an eighth seen once.

The J gene is TRBJ1-1, the V gene TRBV7-8; D possibly corresponds to TRBD1 (5 bases). The source material was blood. This TCR was recovered from a woman between 18 and 30 years old with Graves' hyperthyroidism. CDR3 sequence (DNA): TGTGCCAGCAGCTTGGGAGACAGTTTAGGAGCTTTCTTT. It yields the protein CASSLGDSLGAFF.